The 14 T cell receptor beta chains reported below all come from one sample, sequenced in a study of CD8 T cells in Susac syndrome. Random hexamers were used to reverse transcribe an amount of roughly 0.5 to 1 ug RNA. TCRdb re-called the immunoSEQ multiplex PCR reads through MiXCR, storing one row per CDR3 protein. The sample lists roughly 250,000 distinct CDR3 sequences; almost 97% were seen once. Specimen: CD4+ T cells from PBMCs. These receptors all come from a human donor with Susac syndrome.

The chain has TRBV5-1 and TRBJ2-6, with TRBD2 matching 9 bases. There are 20 residues in the CDR3. CDR1 and CDR2 from the germline V gene are SGHRS and YFSETQ. Unmatched junction bases numbered 12, after V lost 2 bases and J lost 0 bases. This chain's CDR3 is CASSFPATSGISSGANVLTF. The CDR3 DNA follows: TGCGCCAGCAGCTTCCCCGCGACTAGCGGAATTAGCTCTGGGGCCAACGTCCTGACTTTC.

V is TRBV18 and J is TRBJ1-5, with a possible D match to TRBD1 (6 bases). This CDR3 contains 15 residues. Trimming left V 3 bases short and J 5 bases short, with 14 bases between. The germline CDR1 and CDR2 sequences are KGHSH and LQKENI. The chain's CDR3 is CASSPVGHTDQPQHF. Written as DNA, the CDR3 is TGTGCCAGCTCACCCGTGGGACACACTGATCAGCCCCAGCATTTT.

The chain couples TRBV9 to TRBJ2-7; 11 bases are a match to TRBD2. Per the germline V gene, CDR1 is SGDLS and CDR2 is YYNGEE. The CDR3 is 16 residues long. V shed 0 bases and J 2 bases; nucleotides not matched to a gene: 4. The CDR3 nucleotides are TGTGCCAGCAGCGTAGATCCTAGCGGGAGGACCTACGAGCAGTACTTC. Translated: CASSVDPSGRTYEQYF.

This clonotype was counted only a few times. This chain connects TRBV7-9 to TRBJ2-1, with 11 positions matching TRBD2. The V gene end was trimmed by 5 bases and the J gene end by 3 bases; junction bases not matched to a gene: 6. Germline V lookup: CDR1 SEHNR, CDR2 FQNEAQ (reference sequence). The CDR3 has 16 amino acids. CDR3 in amino acids: CASSLTGTSGYNEQFF. In nucleotides, the CDR3 is TGTGCCAGCAGCCTAACCGGGACTAGCGGCTACAATGAGCAGTTCTTC.

The chain has TRBV20-1 and TRBJ2-1, with D unclear. From germline, CDR1 is DFQATT and CDR2 SNEGSKA (reference sequence). The V and J ends lost 3 bases and 6 bases respectively, with 6 bases between them. The CDR3 has 11 amino acids. CDR3 coding DNA: TGCAGTGCTAGGCTGGTCAATGAGCAGTTCTTC. It translates to CSARLVNEQFF.

The rearrangement links TRBV18 to TRBJ2-1, with D perhaps TRBD2 (6 bases). This CDR3 has 12 amino acids. Trimming pared 8 bases from V and 7 bases from J, leaving 12 bases between. The germline gives CDR1 KGHSH, CDR2 LQKENI. CDR3 loop: CASGGFGNEQFF. CDR3 DNA: TGTGCCAGCGGGGGGTTCGGAAATGAGCAGTTCTTC.

This clonotype was counted once. The rearrangement joins TRBV15 to TRBJ2-1; 14 nucleotides match TRBD2. This CDR3 spans 16 amino acids. After removal of 3 bases from V and 8 bases from J, the junction contained 6 bases not matched to a gene. Germline CDR1 LNHNV, CDR2 YYDKDF (reference sequence). The CDR3 spells CATSRGLAGVSDEQFF. CDR3 in DNA: TGTGCCACCAGCAGGGGACTAGCGGGAGTGTCGGATGAGCAGTTCTTC.

V gene TRBV11-2 combines with J gene TRBJ1-2; weak D call: TRBD1 (5 bases). From germline, CDR1 is SGHAT and CDR2 FQNNGV. This CDR3 comprises 13 residues. V was shortened by 4 bases and J by 3 bases, with 9 bases between the two germline ends. CDR3 loop: CASSYGAYYGYTF. The DNA of the CDR3 is TGTGCCAGCAGCTACGGGGCCTACTATGGCTACACCTTC.

The rearrangement uses TRBV4-2 and TRBJ2-3, with unresolved D. Looked up from germline, CDR1 is LGHNA and CDR2 is YNFKEQ. The CDR3 is made up of 13 amino acids. Trimming pared 3 bases from V and 4 bases from J, leaving 8 bases between. The CDR3 here is CASSQRGADTQYF. DNA of the CDR3: TGTGCCAGCAGCCAGCGTGGGGCAGATACGCAGTATTTT.

The rearrangement links TRBV29-1 to TRBJ1-1, with 10 bases identical to TRBD1. Trimming cost V 8 bases and J 5 bases; bases outside gene matches: 8. Germline assignment: CDR1 SQVTM and CDR2 ANQGSEA. The CDR3 covers 13 residues. The DNA of the CDR3 is TGCAGCACCGGGACAGGGGAATTGACTGAAGCTTTCTTT. Residues: CSTGTGELTEAFF. The full variable domain, rest sourced from reference TRBV29-1 and TRBJ1-1, is SAVISQKPSRDICQRGTSLTIQCQVDSQVTMMFWYRQQPGQSLTLIATANQGSEATYESGFVIDKFPISRPNLTFSTLTVSNMSPEDSSIYLCSTGTGELTEAFFGQGTRLTVV.

This chain joins TRBV19 and TRBJ1-2; D call uncertain. Per germline, CDR1 LNHDA and CDR2 SQIVND (reference sequence). The CDR3 covers 14 residues. Trimming removed 9 bases at V and 4 bases at J, with 18 bases between. DNA of the CDR3: TGTGCCAGCCTCCAAGCCCAGAAAGCCTATGGCTACACCTTC. Translated, it gives CASLQAQKAYGYTF.

The genes are TRBV20-1 and TRBJ2-3; D gene ambiguous. Germline-derived CDR1 and CDR2 are DFQATT and SNEGSKA (reference sequence). The CDR3 totals 14 residues. V was pared by 6 bases and J by 2 bases, with 15 bases between. The CDR3 protein is CSAIGTLDTDTQYF. The DNA for the CDR3 is TGCAGTGCCATAGGAACCCTAGACACAGATACGCAGTATTTT.

This clonotype was counted a single time. The rearrangement joins TRBV18 to TRBJ2-2; maybe TRBD2 (5 bases). The V end was cut by 6 bases, the J end by 0 bases, with 17 bases between. CDR1 is KGHSH, CDR2 LQKENI, per germline. This CDR3 is built from 17 residues. The CDR3 DNA reads as TGTGCCAGCTCGGATTCCACTCGGGGAACGAACACCGGGGAGCTGTTTTTT. As protein: CASSDSTRGTNTGELFF.

This clonotype came up once. The gene calls are TRBV19 and TRBJ2-1; D is uncertain. The CDR3 covers 13 residues. CDR1 is LNHDA, CDR2 SQIVND, per germline (reference sequence). V was pared by 1 base and J by 8 bases, with 9 bases between. DNA of the CDR3: TGTGCCAGTAGTATAGCGACCCACTATGAGCAGTTCTTC. Encoded protein: CASSIATHYEQFF.